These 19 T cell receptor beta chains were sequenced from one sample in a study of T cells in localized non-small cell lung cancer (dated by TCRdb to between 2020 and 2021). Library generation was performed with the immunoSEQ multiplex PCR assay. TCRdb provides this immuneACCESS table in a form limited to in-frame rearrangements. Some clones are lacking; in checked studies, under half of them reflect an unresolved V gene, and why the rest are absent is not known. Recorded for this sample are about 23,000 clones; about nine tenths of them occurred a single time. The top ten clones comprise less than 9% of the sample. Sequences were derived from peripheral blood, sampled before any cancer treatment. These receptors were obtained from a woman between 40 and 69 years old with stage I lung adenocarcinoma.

CDR3 DNA sequence: TGTGCCAGTCGTGACAGGGAGATAATCAATGAGCAGTTCTTC. Its protein product is CASRDREIINEQFF. The V gene is TRBV19, the J gene TRBJ2-1; TRBD1 matches 7 bases. The CDR3 runs to 14 residues. Per the germline V gene, CDR1 is LNHDA and CDR2 is SQIVND (reference sequence). Germline trimming cut 8 bases from V and 6 bases from J; bases unmatched to any gene: 10.

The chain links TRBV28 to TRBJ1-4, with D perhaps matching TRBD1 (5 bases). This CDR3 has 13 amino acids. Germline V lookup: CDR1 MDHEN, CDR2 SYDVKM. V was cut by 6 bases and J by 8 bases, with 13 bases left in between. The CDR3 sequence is CASRLDNVEKLFF. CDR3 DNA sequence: TGTGCCAGCAGGTTGGACAACGTGGAAAAACTGTTTTTT.

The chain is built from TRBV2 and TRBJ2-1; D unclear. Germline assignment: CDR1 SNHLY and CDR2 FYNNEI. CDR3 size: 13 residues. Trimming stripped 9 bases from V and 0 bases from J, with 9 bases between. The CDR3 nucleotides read TGTGCCAGTGAAAAAACCTCCTACAATGAGCAGTTCTTC. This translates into CASEKTSYNEQFF.

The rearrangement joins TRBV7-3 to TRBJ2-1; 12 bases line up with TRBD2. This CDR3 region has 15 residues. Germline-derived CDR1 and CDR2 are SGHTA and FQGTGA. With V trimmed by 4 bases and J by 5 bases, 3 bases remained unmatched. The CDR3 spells CASSSGLAGNNEQFF. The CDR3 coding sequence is TGTGCCAGCAGCTCCGGACTAGCGGGGAACAATGAGCAGTTCTTC.

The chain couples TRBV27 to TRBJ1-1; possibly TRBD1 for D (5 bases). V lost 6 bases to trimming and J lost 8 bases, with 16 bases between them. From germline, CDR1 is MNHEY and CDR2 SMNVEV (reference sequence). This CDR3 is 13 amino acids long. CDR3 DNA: TGTGCCAGCAGGTTCCGACAGCCAACAGAAGCTTTCTTT. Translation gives CASRFRQPTEAFF.

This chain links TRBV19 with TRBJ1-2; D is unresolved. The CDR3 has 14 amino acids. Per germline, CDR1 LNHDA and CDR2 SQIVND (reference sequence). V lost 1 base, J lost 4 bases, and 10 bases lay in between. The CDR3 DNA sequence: TGTGCCAGTAGTATAGCAAATGTGTTCTATGGCTACACCTTC. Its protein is CASSIANVFYGYTF.

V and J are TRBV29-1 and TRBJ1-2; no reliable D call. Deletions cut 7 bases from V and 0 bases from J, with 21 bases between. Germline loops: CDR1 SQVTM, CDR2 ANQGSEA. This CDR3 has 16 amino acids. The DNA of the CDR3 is TGCAGCGCTTCCACAGCCGCAGTACACTCTAACTATGGCTACACCTTC. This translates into CSASTAAVHSNYGYTF.

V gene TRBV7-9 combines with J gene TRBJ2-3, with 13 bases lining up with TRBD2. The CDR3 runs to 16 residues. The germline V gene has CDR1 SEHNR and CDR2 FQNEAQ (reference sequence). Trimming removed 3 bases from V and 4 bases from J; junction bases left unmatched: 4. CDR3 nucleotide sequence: TGTGCCAGCAGCTTGGGACTAGCGGGAATGGCAGATACGCAGTATTTT. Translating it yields CASSLGLAGMADTQYF.

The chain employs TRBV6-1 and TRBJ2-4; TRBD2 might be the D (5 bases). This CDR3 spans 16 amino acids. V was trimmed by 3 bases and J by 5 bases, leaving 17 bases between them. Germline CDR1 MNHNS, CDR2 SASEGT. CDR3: CASSEVSGRRENIQYF. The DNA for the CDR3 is TGTGCCAGCAGTGAGGTTTCGGGCAGGCGGGAAAACATTCAGTACTTC.

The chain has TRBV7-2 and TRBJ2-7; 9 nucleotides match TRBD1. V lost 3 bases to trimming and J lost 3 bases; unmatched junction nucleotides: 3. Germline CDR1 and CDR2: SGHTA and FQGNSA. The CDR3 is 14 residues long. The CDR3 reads CASSLGQGDYEQYF. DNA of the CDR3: TGTGCCAGCAGCTTGGGACAGGGAGACTACGAGCAGTACTTC.

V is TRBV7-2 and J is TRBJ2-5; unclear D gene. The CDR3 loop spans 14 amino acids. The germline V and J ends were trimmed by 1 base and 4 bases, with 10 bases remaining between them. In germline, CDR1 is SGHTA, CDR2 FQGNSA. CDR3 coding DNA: TGTGCCAGCAGCTTAGTCTCTCCCCCAGAGACCCAGTACTTC. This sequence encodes CASSLVSPPETQYF.

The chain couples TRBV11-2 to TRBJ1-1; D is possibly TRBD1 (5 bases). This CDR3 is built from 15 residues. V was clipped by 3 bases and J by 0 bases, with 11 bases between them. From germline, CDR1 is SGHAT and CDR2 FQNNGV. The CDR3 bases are TGTGCCAGCAGCTTGGGGGTTAGGGTGAACACTGAAGCTTTCTTT. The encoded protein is CASSLGVRVNTEAFF. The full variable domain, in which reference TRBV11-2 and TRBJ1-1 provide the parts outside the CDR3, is EAGVAQSPRYKIIEKRQSVAFWCNPISGHATLYWYQQILGQGPKLLIQFQNNGVVDDSQLPKDRFSAERLKGVDSTLKIQPAKLEDSAVYLCASSLGVRVNTEAFFGQGTRLTVV.

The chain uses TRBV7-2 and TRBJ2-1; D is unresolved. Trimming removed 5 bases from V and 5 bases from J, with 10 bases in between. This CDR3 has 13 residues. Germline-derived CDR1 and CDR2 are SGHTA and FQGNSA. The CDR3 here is CASSPQGNNEQFF. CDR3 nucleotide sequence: TGTGCCAGCAGCCCGCAAGGGAACAATGAGCAGTTCTTC.

CDR3 region: CASSPRYSQSYNEQFF. In nucleotides, the CDR3 is TGTGCCAGCAGTCCGAGGTACTCACAATCCTACAATGAGCAGTTCTTC. This chain joins TRBV2 and TRBJ2-1; D ambiguous. Trimming removed 5 bases from V and 1 base from J, with 15 bases in between. The germline V gene has CDR1 SNHLY and CDR2 FYNNEI. CDR3 length equals 16 residues.

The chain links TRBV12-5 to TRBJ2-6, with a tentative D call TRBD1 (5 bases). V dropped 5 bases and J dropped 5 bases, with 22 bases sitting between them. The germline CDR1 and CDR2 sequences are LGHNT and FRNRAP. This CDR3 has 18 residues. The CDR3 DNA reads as TGTGCTAGTGGTAAATTACATGCAGGACAAAGTCGGGCCAACGTCCTGACTTTC. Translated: CASGKLHAGQSRANVLTF.

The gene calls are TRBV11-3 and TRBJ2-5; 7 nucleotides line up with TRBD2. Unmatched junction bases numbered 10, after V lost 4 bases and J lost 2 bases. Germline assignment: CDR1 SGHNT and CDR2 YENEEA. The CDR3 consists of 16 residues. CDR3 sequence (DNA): TGTGCCAGCAGCTCCCTAGGCGGGGGACTGCAAGAGACCCAGTACTTC. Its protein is CASSSLGGGLQETQYF.

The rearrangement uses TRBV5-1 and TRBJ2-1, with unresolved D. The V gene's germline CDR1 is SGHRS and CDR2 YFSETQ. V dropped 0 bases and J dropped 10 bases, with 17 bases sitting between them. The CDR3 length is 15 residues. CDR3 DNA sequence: TGCGCCAGCAGCTTGGATTCGGGTTGGGTCGGGGAGCAGTTCTTC. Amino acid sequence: CASSLDSGWVGEQFF.

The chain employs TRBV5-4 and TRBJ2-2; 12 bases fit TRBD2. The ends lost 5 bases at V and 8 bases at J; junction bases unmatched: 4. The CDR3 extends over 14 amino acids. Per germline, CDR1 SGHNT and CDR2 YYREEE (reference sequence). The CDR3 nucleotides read TGTGCCAGCAGTCCAGGACTAGCGGGAGGGGAGCTGTTTTTT. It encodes CASSPGLAGGELFF.

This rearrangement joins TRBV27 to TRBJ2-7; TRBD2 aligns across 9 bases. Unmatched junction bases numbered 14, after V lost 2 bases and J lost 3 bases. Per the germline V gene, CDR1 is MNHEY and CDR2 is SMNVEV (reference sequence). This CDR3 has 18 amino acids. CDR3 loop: CASSLRGSGLAGSYEQYF. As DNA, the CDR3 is TGTGCCAGCAGTTTAAGGGGGTCGGGGCTAGCGGGAAGCTACGAGCAGTACTTC.